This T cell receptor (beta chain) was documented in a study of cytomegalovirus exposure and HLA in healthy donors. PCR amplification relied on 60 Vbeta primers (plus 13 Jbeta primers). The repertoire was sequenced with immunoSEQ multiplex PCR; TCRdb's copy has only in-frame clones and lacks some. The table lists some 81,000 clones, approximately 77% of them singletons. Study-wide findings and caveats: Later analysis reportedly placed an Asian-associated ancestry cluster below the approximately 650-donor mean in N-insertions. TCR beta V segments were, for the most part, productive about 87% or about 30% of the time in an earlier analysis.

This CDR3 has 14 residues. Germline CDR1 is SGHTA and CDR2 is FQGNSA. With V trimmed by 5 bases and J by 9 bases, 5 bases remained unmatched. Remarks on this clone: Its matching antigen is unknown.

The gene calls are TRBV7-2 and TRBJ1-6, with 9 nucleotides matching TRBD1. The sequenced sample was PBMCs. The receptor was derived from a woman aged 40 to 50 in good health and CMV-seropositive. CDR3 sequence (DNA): TGTGCCAGCAGCAGACAGGGGGACGGTTCACCCCTCCACTTT. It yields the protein CASSRQGDGSPLHF.